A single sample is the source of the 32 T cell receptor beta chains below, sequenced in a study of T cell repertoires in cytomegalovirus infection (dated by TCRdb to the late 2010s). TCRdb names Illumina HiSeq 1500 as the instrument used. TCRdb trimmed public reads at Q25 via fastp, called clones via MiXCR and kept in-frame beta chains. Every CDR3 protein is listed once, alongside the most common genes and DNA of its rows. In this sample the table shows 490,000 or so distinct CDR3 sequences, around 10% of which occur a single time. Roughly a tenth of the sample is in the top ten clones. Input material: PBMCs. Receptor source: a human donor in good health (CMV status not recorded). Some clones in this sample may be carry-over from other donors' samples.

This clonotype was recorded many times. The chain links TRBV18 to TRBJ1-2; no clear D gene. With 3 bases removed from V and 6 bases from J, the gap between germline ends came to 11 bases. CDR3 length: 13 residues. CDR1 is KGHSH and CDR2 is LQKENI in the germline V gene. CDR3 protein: CASSPTVEDGYTF. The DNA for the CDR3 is TGTGCCAGCTCACCGACGGTCGAGGATGGCTACACCTTC.

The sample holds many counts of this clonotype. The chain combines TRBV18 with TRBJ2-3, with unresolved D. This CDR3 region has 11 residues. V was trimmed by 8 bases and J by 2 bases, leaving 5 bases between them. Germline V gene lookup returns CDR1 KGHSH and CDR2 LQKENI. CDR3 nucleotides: TGTGCCAGCAGTCCCACAGATACGCAGTATTTT. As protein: CASSPTDTQYF.

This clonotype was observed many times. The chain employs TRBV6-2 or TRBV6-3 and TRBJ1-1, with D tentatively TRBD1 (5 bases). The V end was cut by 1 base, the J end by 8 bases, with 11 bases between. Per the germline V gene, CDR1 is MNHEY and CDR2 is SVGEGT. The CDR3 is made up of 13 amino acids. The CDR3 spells CASSYWATAEAFF. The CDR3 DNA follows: TGTGCCAGCAGTTACTGGGCGACAGCCGAAGCTTTCTTT.

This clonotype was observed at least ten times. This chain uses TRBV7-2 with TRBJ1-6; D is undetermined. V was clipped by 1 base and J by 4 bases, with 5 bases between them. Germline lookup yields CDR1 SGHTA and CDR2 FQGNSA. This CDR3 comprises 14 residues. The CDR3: CASSLVGYNSPLHF. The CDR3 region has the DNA TGTGCCAGCAGCTTAGTAGGTTATAATTCACCCCTCCACTTT.

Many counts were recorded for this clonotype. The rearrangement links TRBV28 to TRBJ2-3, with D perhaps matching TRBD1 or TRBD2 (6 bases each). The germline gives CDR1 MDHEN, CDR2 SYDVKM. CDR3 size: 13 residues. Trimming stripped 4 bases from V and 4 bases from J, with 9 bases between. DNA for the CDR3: TGTGCCAGCAGTTCGGGGGCCCCAGATACGCAGTATTTT. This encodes CASSSGAPDTQYF.

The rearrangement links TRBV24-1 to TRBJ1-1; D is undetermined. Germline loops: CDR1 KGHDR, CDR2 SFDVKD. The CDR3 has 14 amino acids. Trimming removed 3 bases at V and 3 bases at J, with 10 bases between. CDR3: CATSDPETDTEAFF. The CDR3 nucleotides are TGTGCCACCAGTGATCCCGAGACCGACACTGAAGCTTTCTTT.

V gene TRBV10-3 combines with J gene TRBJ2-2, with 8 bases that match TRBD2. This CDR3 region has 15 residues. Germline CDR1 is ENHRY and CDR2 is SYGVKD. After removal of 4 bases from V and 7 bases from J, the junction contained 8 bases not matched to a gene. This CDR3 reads CAISASGGDLGELFF. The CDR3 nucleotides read TGTGCCATCAGTGCGTCCGGGGGGGACCTCGGGGAGCTGTTTTTT.

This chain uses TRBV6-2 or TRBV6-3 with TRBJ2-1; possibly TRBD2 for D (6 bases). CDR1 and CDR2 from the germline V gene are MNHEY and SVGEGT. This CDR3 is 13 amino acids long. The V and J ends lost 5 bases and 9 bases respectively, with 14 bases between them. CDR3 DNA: TGTGCCAGCAGTCGGCCGGCCGGGGGTGAGCAGTTCTTC. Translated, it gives CASSRPAGGEQFF.

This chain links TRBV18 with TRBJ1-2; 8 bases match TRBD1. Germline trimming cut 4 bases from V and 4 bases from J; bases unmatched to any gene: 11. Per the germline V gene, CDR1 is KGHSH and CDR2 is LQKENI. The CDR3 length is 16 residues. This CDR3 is CASSRPGQGNSYGYTF. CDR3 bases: TGTGCCAGCTCACGACCCGGACAGGGAAATAGCTATGGCTACACCTTC.

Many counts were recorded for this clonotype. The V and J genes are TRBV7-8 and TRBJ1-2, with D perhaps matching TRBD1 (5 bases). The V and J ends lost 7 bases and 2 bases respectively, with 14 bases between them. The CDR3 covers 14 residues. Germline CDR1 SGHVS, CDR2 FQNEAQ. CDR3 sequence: CASTLMAGNYGYTF. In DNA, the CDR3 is TGTGCCAGCACCCTCATGGCAGGGAACTATGGCTACACCTTC.

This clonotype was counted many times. Written as DNA, the CDR3 is TGCAGTGCAGCTAGATCAGGGGTGGCAACTCCTGAAGCTTTCTTT. Residues: CSAARSGVATPEAFF. The J gene is TRBJ1-1, the V gene TRBV20-1, with D possibly matching TRBD1 (6 bases). The germline CDR1 and CDR2 sequences are DFQATT and SNEGSKA (reference sequence). Deletions cut 6 bases from V and 6 bases from J, with 23 bases between. CDR3 length equals 15 residues.

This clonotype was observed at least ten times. CDR3 region: CASSYFRSGRANEQFF. CDR3 DNA: TGTGCCAGCAGTTACTTTCGAAGCGGGAGGGCCAATGAGCAGTTCTTC. The chain recombines TRBV6-6 with TRBJ2-1; 10 nucleotides agree with TRBD2. The CDR3 runs 16 residues. V was clipped by 1 base and J by 6 bases; unmatched bases: 6. From germline, CDR1 is MNHNY and CDR2 SVGAGI (reference sequence).

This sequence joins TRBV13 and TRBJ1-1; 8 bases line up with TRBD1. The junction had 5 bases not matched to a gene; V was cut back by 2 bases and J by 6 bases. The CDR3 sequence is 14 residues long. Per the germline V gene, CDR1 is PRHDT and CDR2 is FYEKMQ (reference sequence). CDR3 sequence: CASSLYRGSSEAFF. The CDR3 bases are TGTGCCAGCAGCTTATACAGGGGGTCCTCTGAAGCTTTCTTT. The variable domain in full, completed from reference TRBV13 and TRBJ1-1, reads AAGVIQSPRHLIKEKRETATLKCYPIPRHDTVYWYQQGPGQDPQFLISFYEKMQSDKGSIPDRFSAQQFSDYHSELNMSSLELGDSALYFCASSLYRGSSEAFFGQGTRLTVV.

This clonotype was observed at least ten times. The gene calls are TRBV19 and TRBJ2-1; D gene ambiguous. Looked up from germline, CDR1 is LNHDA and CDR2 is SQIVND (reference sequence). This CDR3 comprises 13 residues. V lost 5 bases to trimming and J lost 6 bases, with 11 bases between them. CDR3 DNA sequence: TGTGCCAGTAGTTGGACGGCCGCCAATGAGCAGTTCTTC. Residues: CASSWTAANEQFF. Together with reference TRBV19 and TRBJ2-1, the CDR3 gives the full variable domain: DGGITQSPKYLFRKEGQNVTLSCEQNLNHDAMYWYRQDPGQGLRLIYYSQIVNDFQKGDIAEGYSVSREKKESFPLTVTSAQKNPTAFYLCASSWTAANEQFFGPGTRLTVL.

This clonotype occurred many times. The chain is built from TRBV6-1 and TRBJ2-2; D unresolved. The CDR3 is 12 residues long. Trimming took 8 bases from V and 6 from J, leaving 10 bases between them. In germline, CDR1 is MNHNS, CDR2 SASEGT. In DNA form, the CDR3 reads TGTGCCAGCCATACTAATCCCGGGGAGCTGTTTTTT. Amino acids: CASHTNPGELFF.

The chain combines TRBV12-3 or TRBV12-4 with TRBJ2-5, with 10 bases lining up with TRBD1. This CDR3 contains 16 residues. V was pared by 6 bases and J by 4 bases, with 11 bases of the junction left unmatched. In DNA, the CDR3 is TGTGCCAGCAGATCTGACAGGGGGCTTGTTCGAGAGACCCAGTACTTC. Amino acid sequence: CASRSDRGLVRETQYF.

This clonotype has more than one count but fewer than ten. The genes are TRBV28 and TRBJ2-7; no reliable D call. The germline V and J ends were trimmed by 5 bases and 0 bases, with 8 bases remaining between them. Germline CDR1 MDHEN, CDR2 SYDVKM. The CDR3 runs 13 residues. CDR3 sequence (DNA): TGTGCCAGCAGTGGCAGGAGCTCCTACGAGCAGTACTTC. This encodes CASSGRSSYEQYF.

The CDR3 DNA is TGTGCCAGCAGCAGGGGACAGGTTAATGAAAAACTGTTTTTT. This translates into CASSRGQVNEKLFF. The chain is built from TRBV5-5 and TRBJ1-4, with TRBD1 matching 8 bases. V shed 4 bases and J 4 bases; nucleotides not matched to a gene: 3. This CDR3 comprises 14 residues. Germline V CDR1 and CDR2: SGHKS, YYEKEE (reference sequence).

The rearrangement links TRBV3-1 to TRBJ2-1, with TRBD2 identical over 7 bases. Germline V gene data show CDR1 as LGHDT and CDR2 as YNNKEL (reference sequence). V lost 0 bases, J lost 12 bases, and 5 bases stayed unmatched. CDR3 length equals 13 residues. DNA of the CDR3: TGTGCCAGCAGCCAAGAGGGCGGGGGAATGCAGTTCTTC. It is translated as CASSQEGGGMQFF.

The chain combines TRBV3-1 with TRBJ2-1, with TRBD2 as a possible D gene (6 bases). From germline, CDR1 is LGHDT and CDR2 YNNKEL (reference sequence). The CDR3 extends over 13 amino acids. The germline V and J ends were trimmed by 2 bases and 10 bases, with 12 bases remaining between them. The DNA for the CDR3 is TGTGCCAGCAGCCAAATGATCGCGGGAGAGCAGTTCTTC. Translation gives CASSQMIAGEQFF.

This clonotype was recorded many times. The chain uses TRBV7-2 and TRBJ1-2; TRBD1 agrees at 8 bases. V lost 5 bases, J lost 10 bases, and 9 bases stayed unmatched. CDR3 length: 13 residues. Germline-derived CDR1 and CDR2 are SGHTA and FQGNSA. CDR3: CASSLTGGPDYTF. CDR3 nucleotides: TGTGCCAGCAGCCTTACAGGGGGTCCGGACTACACCTTC.

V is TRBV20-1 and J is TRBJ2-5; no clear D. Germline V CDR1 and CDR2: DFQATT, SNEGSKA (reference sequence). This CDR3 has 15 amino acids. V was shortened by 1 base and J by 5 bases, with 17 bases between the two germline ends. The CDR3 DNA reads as TGCAGTGCTAGAGGGGAAGGGCCAGACGTTGAGACCCAGTACTTC. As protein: CSARGEGPDVETQYF.

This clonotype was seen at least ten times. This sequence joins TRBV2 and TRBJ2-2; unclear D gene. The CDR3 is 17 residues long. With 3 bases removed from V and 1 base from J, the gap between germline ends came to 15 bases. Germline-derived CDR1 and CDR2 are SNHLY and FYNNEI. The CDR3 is CASSEVKTLENTGELFF. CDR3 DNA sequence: TGTGCCAGCAGTGAGGTGAAAACCCTGGAGAACACCGGGGAGCTGTTTTTT.

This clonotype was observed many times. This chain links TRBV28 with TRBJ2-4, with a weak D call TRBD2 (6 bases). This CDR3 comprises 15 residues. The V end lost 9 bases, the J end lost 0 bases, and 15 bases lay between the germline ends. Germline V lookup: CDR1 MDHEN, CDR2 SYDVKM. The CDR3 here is CASARDLLAKNIQYF. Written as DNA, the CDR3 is TGTGCCAGTGCCCGGGACTTATTAGCCAAAAACATTCAGTACTTC. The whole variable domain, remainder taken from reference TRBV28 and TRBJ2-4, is DVKVTQSSRYLVKRTGEKVFLECVQDMDHENMFWYRQDPGLGLRLIYFSYDVKMKEKGDIPEGYSVSREKKERFSLILESASTNQTSMYLCASARDLLAKNIQYFGAGTRLSVL.

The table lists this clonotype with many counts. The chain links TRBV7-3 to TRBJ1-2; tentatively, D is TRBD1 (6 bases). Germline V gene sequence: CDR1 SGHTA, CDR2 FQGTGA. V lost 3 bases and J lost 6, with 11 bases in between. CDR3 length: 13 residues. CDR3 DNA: TGTGCCAGCAGCTTCGGCAGGGGCGATGGCTACACCTTC. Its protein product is CASSFGRGDGYTF.

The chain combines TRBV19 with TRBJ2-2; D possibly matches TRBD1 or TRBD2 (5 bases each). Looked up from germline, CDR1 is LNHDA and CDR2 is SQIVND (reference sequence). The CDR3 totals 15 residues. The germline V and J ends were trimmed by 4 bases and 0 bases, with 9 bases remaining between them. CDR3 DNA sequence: TGTGCCAGTAGTAAGTGGGACCCGAACACCGGGGAGCTGTTTTTT. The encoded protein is CASSKWDPNTGELFF.

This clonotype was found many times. The CDR3 DNA follows: TGTGCCAGCAGCTTACTCACAGGGAATGGCTACACCTTC. This sequence encodes CASSLLTGNGYTF. The chain employs TRBV7-3 and TRBJ1-2; tentatively, D is TRBD1 (6 bases). This CDR3 has 13 amino acids. Looked up from germline, CDR1 is SGHTA and CDR2 is FQGTGA. The V gene lost 2 bases and the J gene lost 6 bases, with 10 bases spanning the gap.

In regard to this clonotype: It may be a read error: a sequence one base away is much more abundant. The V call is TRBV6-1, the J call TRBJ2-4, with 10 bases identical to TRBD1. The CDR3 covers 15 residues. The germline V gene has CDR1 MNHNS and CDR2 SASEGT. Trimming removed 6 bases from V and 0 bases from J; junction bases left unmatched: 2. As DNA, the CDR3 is TGTGCCAGCAGGGGACAGGGGCTAGCCAAAAACATTCAGTACTTC. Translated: CASRGQGLAKNIQYF.

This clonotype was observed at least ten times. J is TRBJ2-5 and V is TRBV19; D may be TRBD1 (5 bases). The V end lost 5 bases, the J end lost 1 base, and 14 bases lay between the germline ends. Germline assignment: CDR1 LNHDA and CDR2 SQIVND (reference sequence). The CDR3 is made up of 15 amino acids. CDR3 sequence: CASSPTERVQETQYF. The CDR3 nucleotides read TGTGCCAGTAGTCCGACAGAGAGAGTCCAAGAGACCCAGTACTTC. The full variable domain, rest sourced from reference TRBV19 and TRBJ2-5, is DGGITQSPKYLFRKEGQNVTLSCEQNLNHDAMYWYRQDPGQGLRLIYYSQIVNDFQKGDIAEGYSVSREKKESFPLTVTSAQKNPTAFYLCASSPTERVQETQYFGPGTRLLVL.

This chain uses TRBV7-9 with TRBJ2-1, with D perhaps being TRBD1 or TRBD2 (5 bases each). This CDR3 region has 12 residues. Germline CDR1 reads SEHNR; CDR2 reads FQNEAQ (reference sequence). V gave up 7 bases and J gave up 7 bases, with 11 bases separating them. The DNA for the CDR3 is TGTGCCAGCATCTCTGGGGGTAATGAGCAGTTCTTC. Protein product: CASISGGNEQFF.

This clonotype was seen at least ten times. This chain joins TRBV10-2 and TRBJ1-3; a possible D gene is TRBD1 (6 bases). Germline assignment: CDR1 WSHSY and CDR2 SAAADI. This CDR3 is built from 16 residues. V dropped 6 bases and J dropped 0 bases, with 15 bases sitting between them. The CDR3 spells CASRDLQGTSGNTIYF. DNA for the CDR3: TGCGCCAGCAGGGACCTCCAGGGGACCTCTGGAAACACCATATATTTT.

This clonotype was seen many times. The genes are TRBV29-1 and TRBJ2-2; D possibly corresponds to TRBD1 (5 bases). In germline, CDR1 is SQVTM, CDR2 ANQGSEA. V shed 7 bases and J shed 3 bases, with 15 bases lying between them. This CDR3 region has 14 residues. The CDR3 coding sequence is TGCAGCGCCAGGACACCCCGAGACACCGGGGAGCTGTTTTTT. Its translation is CSARTPRDTGELFF.